This T cell receptor (beta chain) derives from a study of Graves' ophthalmopathy and Graves' hyperthyroidism. Overall study context: Ahead of any treatment, peripheral blood was obtained at the initial diagnosis.

CDR1 and CDR2 from the germline V gene are MGHRA and YSYEKL. With V trimmed by 0 bases and J by 2 bases, 8 bases remained unmatched. The CDR3 covers 17 residues. The study amplified TCR beta CDR3 regions using RNA transcripts. RT-PCR was first run with HTBI primers, then multiplex PCR in a second round. TCRdb re-called the multiplex PCR reads with MiXCR, one entry per CDR3 protein. The sample lists some 240,000 distinct CDR3 sequences; around 45% were seen once. The clonotype originates from an adult man with Graves' ophthalmopathy. J is TRBJ2-5 and V is TRBV4-1; 8 bases map to TRBD2. Sequenced material: peripheral blood. Here the CDR3 DNA reads TGCGCCAGCAGCCAAGATGTGGCGGGAGGAACACAAGAGACCCAGTACTTC. Amino acids: CASSQDVAGGTQETQYF.